The rows below give T cell receptor beta chains drawn from one sample of a study of cytomegalovirus exposure and HLA in healthy donors. Sequenced by immunoSEQ multiplex PCR; TCRdb stores in-frame clones only, minus some. The sample holds about 180,000 clones, roughly nine tenths seen once. The sequenced sample was PBMCs. The receptors stem from a man between 18 and 35 years old in good health and CMV-seropositive. CDR3s include the opening cysteine and the closing phenylalanine or tryptophan. D genes are given only for firm matches. Rows give clone size only sometimes, using once, few, many, or a class for an expanded clone.

D gene: TRBD1; V gene: TRBV5-6; J gene: TRBJ1-2; clone size: .; CDR3 DNA: TGTGCCAGCAGCATCGGGGGGGACAGGGGGACATTTAGCTATGGCTACACCTTC; CDR3 protein: CASSIGGDRGTFSYGYTF
D gene: TRBD1; V gene: TRBV29-1; J gene: TRBJ2-7; clone size: .; CDR3 DNA: TGCAGCGCGGCCGCAGAGGACAGGGGATGGAACGAGCAGTACTTC; CDR3 protein: CSAAAEDRGWNEQYF
D gene: .; V gene: TRBV20-1; J gene: TRBJ2-2; clone size: few; CDR3 DNA: TGCAGTGCGGTAGACACCGGGGAGCTGTTTTTT; CDR3 protein: CSAVDTGELFF
D gene: .; V gene: TRBV27; J gene: TRBJ1-3; clone size: once; CDR3 DNA: TGTGCCAGCAGTTTGTCACTAACCAAAGGAAACACCATATATTTT; CDR3 protein: CASSLSLTKGNTIYF
D gene: TRBD2; V gene: TRBV29-1; J gene: TRBJ2-1; clone size: .; CDR3 DNA: TGCAGCGTTGTTAGGACTAGCGGGAGGTATGAGCAGTTCTTC; CDR3 protein: CSVVRTSGRYEQFF
D gene: .; V gene: TRBV6-6; J gene: TRBJ1-1; clone size: .; CDR3 DNA: TGTGCCAGCAGTTACCAGACAGGGAACACTGAAGCTTTCTTT; CDR3 protein: CASSYQTGNTEAFF
D gene: .; V gene: TRBV18; J gene: TRBJ2-2; clone size: .; CDR3 DNA: TGTGCCAGCTCACCAGAGGGACTCCCATGGGGGCTGTTTTTT; CDR3 protein: CASSPEGLPWGLFF
D gene: TRBD1; V gene: TRBV16; J gene: TRBJ1-3; clone size: .; CDR3 DNA: TGTGCCAGCAGCCAATTGCGGGACAGCTCTGGAAACACCATATATTTT; CDR3 protein: CASSQLRDSSGNTIYF
D gene: TRBD1; V gene: TRBV11-2; J gene: TRBJ1-1; clone size: .; CDR3 DNA: TGTGCCAGCAGCTTAGGCAAGGGACAGAGGAACACTGAAGCTTTCTTT; CDR3 protein: CASSLGKGQRNTEAFF
D gene: TRBD2; V gene: TRBV4-1; J gene: TRBJ2-1; clone size: .; CDR3 DNA: TGCGCCAGCAGCCACTTGACTAGCGGGATTATAGGTGAGCAGTTCTTC; CDR3 protein: CASSHLTSGIIGEQFF
D gene: .; V gene: TRBV19; J gene: TRBJ2-5; clone size: .; CDR3 DNA: TGTGCCAGTAGTATTGAGGGATCCCAAGAGACCCAGTACTTC; CDR3 protein: CASSIEGSQETQYF
D gene: TRBD1; V gene: TRBV29-1; J gene: TRBJ2-3; clone size: .; CDR3 DNA: TGCAGCGTTGCTGGACAGGGACCAGATACGCAGTATTTT; CDR3 protein: CSVAGQGPDTQYF
D gene: .; V gene: TRBV4-3; J gene: TRBJ2-2; clone size: .; CDR3 DNA: TGCGCCAGCAGCCGGCGGGTTTTGGGCGGGGAGCTGTTTTTT; CDR3 protein: CASSRRVLGGELFF
D gene: TRBD1; V gene: TRBV7-9; J gene: TRBJ1-4; clone size: .; CDR3 DNA: TGTGCCAGCAGCTTAGAAGGACAGGAGGCAACTAATGAAAAACTGTTTTTT; CDR3 protein: CASSLEGQEATNEKLFF
D gene: .; V gene: TRBV9; J gene: TRBJ1-3; clone size: .; CDR3 DNA: TGTGCCAGCACCGGACACTCTGGAAACACCATATATTTT; CDR3 protein: CASTGHSGNTIYF
D gene: TRBD2; V gene: TRBV7-2; J gene: TRBJ2-1; clone size: .; CDR3 DNA: TGTGCCAGCAGCCCCACTAGCGCGTCCAATGAGCAGTTCTTC; CDR3 protein: CASSPTSASNEQFF
D gene: TRBD1; V gene: TRBV7-9; J gene: TRBJ1-4; clone size: .; CDR3 DNA: TGTGCCAGCAGCCCAGGGGGCCCTCTTGGAACTAATGAAAAACTGTTTTTT; CDR3 protein: CASSPGGPLGTNEKLFF
D gene: TRBD1; V gene: TRBV7-8; J gene: TRBJ2-7; clone size: .; CDR3 DNA: TGTGCCAGCAGCTCGCGGACGATTGGACAGGCCGCCTACGAGCAGTACTTC; CDR3 protein: CASSSRTIGQAAYEQYF
D gene: .; V gene: TRBV27; J gene: TRBJ2-1; clone size: .; CDR3 DNA: TGTGCCAGCAGTTTGGGAGAGCCCTCCTACAATGAGCAGTTCTTC; CDR3 protein: CASSLGEPSYNEQFF
D gene: .; V gene: TRBV6-1; J gene: TRBJ2-5; clone size: .; CDR3 DNA: TGTGCCAGCAGTGTTGAACGTCGCGTAAAGGGGGAGACCCAGTACTTC; CDR3 protein: CASSVERRVKGETQYF
D gene: TRBD1; V gene: TRBV7-3; J gene: TRBJ2-7; clone size: .; CDR3 DNA: TGTGCCAGCAGCGCACAGGGGTCGAGCGAGCAGTACTTC; CDR3 protein: CASSAQGSSEQYF
D gene: .; V gene: TRBV20-1; J gene: TRBJ1-1; clone size: .; CDR3 DNA: TGCAGTGCTAGTAGGAGGAATGAAGCTTTCTTT; CDR3 protein: CSASRRNEAFF
D gene: .; V gene: TRBV18; J gene: TRBJ2-3; clone size: .; CDR3 DNA: TGTGCCAGCTCACCCCAGGGGACAGATACGCAGTATTTT; CDR3 protein: CASSPQGTDTQYF
D gene: .; V gene: TRBV19; J gene: TRBJ2-1; clone size: .; CDR3 DNA: TGTGCCAGTAGTACGACTAGGACCTACGACAATGAGCAGTTCTTC; CDR3 protein: CASSTTRTYDNEQFF
D gene: .; V gene: TRBV29-1; J gene: TRBJ1-5; clone size: .; CDR3 DNA: TGCAGCGTTTCACAGGGAATTCAGCCCCAGCATTTT; CDR3 protein: CSVSQGIQPQHF
D gene: .; V gene: TRBV15; J gene: TRBJ2-7; clone size: .; CDR3 DNA: TGTGCCACCAGCAGAGTTCGGCAGGATCGCTACGAGCAGTACTTC; CDR3 protein: CATSRVRQDRYEQYF
D gene: .; V gene: TRBV27; J gene: TRBJ2-5; clone size: once; CDR3 DNA: TGTGCCAGCAGTTTATTTCCAGGGTCAGAGGCCCAGTACTTC; CDR3 protein: CASSLFPGSEAQYF
D gene: TRBD1; V gene: TRBV7-2; J gene: TRBJ2-3; clone size: .; CDR3 DNA: TGTGCCAGCAGCTTAGGGACAGGGAACACAGATACGCAGTATTTT; CDR3 protein: CASSLGTGNTDTQYF
D gene: .; V gene: TRBV2; J gene: TRBJ2-7; clone size: .; CDR3 DNA: TGTGCCAGCAGTGAAATAGGACTTCACTACGAGCAGTACTTC; CDR3 protein: CASSEIGLHYEQYF
D gene: TRBD1; V gene: TRBV27; J gene: TRBJ1-2; clone size: .; CDR3 DNA: TGTGCCAGCAGTCGCCGGACAGGGGTCGGCTATGGCTACACCTTC; CDR3 protein: CASSRRTGVGYGYTF
D gene: TRBD2; V gene: TRBV4-3; J gene: TRBJ2-5; clone size: .; CDR3 DNA: TGCGCCAGCAGCCCACTCTGGACTAGCGGGAGTCAAGAGACCCAGTACTTC; CDR3 protein: CASSPLWTSGSQETQYF
D gene: TRBD2; V gene: TRBV5-1; J gene: TRBJ2-2; clone size: .; CDR3 DNA: TGCGCCAGCAGCTTAAGCGGGGGACTTCCGGTCGGGGAGCTGTTTTTT; CDR3 protein: CASSLSGGLPVGELFF
D gene: .; V gene: TRBV23-1; J gene: TRBJ2-7; clone size: .; CDR3 DNA: TGCGCCAGCAGTCAATCGGACGGGTCCCGGAGGGAGCAGTACTTC; CDR3 protein: CASSQSDGSRREQYF
D gene: .; V gene: TRBV6-6; J gene: TRBJ1-2; clone size: .; CDR3 DNA: TGTGCCAGCGCGGGGGTCTATGGCTACACCTTC; CDR3 protein: CASAGVYGYTF
D gene: .; V gene: TRBV2; J gene: TRBJ2-7; clone size: once; CDR3 DNA: TGTGCCAGCAGGGGCGGGTCCCGGCAGTACTTC; CDR3 protein: CASRGGSRQYF
D gene: .; V gene: TRBV7-9; J gene: TRBJ1-1; clone size: .; CDR3 DNA: TGTGCCAGCAGCGCCCGGACCGGAAGAAAGGGAGACACTGAAGCTTTCTTT; CDR3 protein: CASSARTGRKGDTEAFF
D gene: TRBD2; V gene: TRBV2; J gene: TRBJ2-1; clone size: .; CDR3 DNA: TGTGCCAGCTCCTTGAGGGGCGGGGGACCTTACAATGAGCAGTTCTTC; CDR3 protein: CASSLRGGGPYNEQFF
D gene: .; V gene: TRBV7-2; J gene: TRBJ1-1; clone size: .; CDR3 DNA: TGTGCCAGCAGCTACGACAGGATTTTAGCACAAGAAGCTTTCTTT; CDR3 protein: CASSYDRILAQEAFF
D gene: TRBD2; V gene: TRBV6-6; J gene: TRBJ2-7; clone size: .; CDR3 DNA: TGTGCCAGCAGTCGTCTGGCGGGAGGGCCCGCCTACGAGCAGTACTTC; CDR3 protein: CASSRLAGGPAYEQYF
D gene: .; V gene: TRBV30; J gene: TRBJ1-1; clone size: .; CDR3 DNA: TGTGCCTGGAGTGTTTCCAGGAACACTGAAGCTTTCTTT; CDR3 protein: CAWSVSRNTEAFF
D gene: TRBD2; V gene: TRBV2; J gene: TRBJ2-3; clone size: .; CDR3 DNA: TGTGCCAGCAATGCAGAAGCGGGAGCCCCAGATACGCAGTATTTT; CDR3 protein: CASNAEAGAPDTQYF
D gene: .; V gene: TRBV13; J gene: TRBJ2-2; clone size: .; CDR3 DNA: TGTGCCAGCAGCCCAGGGGCGAGGACCGGGGAGCTGTTTTTT; CDR3 protein: CASSPGARTGELFF
D gene: TRBD2; V gene: TRBV15; J gene: TRBJ2-7; clone size: .; CDR3 DNA: TGTGCCACCAGCAGAGAGCCAGCGGGGGTCTACGAGCAGTACTTC; CDR3 protein: CATSREPAGVYEQYF
D gene: TRBD2; V gene: TRBV6-1; J gene: TRBJ2-3; clone size: .; CDR3 DNA: TGTGCCAGCAGAAGGACTAGCGGGGCCACAGATACGCAGTATTTT; CDR3 protein: CASRRTSGATDTQYF
D gene: .; V gene: TRBV4-1; J gene: TRBJ1-2; clone size: .; CDR3 DNA: TGCGCCAGCAGCCAAGATCCTCTCAGGGTGGAATATGGCTACACCTTC; CDR3 protein: CASSQDPLRVEYGYTF
D gene: .; V gene: TRBV6-1; J gene: TRBJ2-5; clone size: .; CDR3 DNA: TGTGCCAGCAGTCTCCTCAGGGTGGCGGAAGAGACCCAGTACTTC; CDR3 protein: CASSLLRVAEETQYF
D gene: .; V gene: TRBV2; J gene: TRBJ1-1; clone size: .; CDR3 DNA: TGTGCCAGCAGTGCGGGGGTGGACACTGAAGCTTTCTTT; CDR3 protein: CASSAGVDTEAFF
D gene: .; V gene: TRBV7-9; J gene: TRBJ2-5; clone size: .; CDR3 DNA: TGTGCCAGCAGCTTAAGTTTTAGTGAGACCCAGTACTTC; CDR3 protein: CASSLSFSETQYF
D gene: .; V gene: TRBV7-2; J gene: TRBJ2-7; clone size: few; CDR3 DNA: TGTGCCAGCAGCTTAGATCGGGTCTCCTACGAGCAGTACTTC; CDR3 protein: CASSLDRVSYEQYF
D gene: TRBD2; V gene: TRBV7-2; J gene: TRBJ2-1; clone size: .; CDR3 DNA: TGTGCCAGCAGCTCCCCGCTAGCGGGAGGAATAGCGCAGTTCTTC; CDR3 protein: CASSSPLAGGIAQFF